A selection of T cell receptor beta chains follows, all from one sample in a study of CD8 T cells in ankylosing spondylitis. TCRdb redid the calling of the 5' RACE reads with MiXCR, one entry per CDR3 protein. The table lists 250,000 or so distinct CDR3 sequences, 18% of them singletons. Sequenced: blood, either unsorted or a sorted T cell fraction (not recorded which). The receptors derive from a male donor with ankylosing spondylitis or in good health (not recorded which). Both conserved end residues are part of each CDR3. The D gene is left open where the match is weak. The size of a clone is reported for some rows only, either as once, few or many, or as a class for expanded clones.

CDR3 length: 14; clone size: .; D gene: .; J gene: TRBJ2-1; V gene: TRBV7-3; CDR3 DNA: TGTGCCAGCAGCTTATTCTATCCCGGTCATGAGCAGTTCTTC; CDR3 protein: CASSLFYPGHEQFF
CDR3 length: 16; clone size: .; D gene: TRBD2; J gene: TRBJ2-7; V gene: TRBV7-9; CDR3 DNA: TGTGCCAGCAGCACCGGGACTAGCGGGACCCCCTACGAGCAGTACTTC; CDR3 protein: CASSTGTSGTPYEQYF
CDR3 length: 16; clone size: many; D gene: TRBD1; J gene: TRBJ1-5; V gene: TRBV18; CDR3 DNA: TGTGCCAGCTCACCGGGACAGGGGACTCTCAATCAGCCCCAGCATTTT; CDR3 protein: CASSPGQGTLNQPQHF
CDR3 length: 14; clone size: .; D gene: .; J gene: TRBJ2-1; V gene: TRBV5-6; CDR3 DNA: TGTGCCAGCAGCTCGACGGGAACGGGTAATGAGCAGTTCTTC; CDR3 protein: CASSSTGTGNEQFF
CDR3 length: 16; clone size: .; D gene: .; J gene: TRBJ2-3; V gene: TRBV7-8; CDR3 DNA: TGTGCCAGCAGCTTAGCGGGAGCTTCTAGCACAGATACGCAGTATTTT; CDR3 protein: CASSLAGASSTDTQYF
CDR3 length: 15; clone size: .; D gene: .; J gene: TRBJ2-1; V gene: TRBV12-3/TRBV12-4; CDR3 DNA: TGTGCCAGCAGTTTTTGGCTAGGAGGTTACAATGAGCAGTTCTTC; CDR3 protein: CASSFWLGGYNEQFF
CDR3 length: 14; clone size: .; D gene: .; J gene: TRBJ1-5; V gene: TRBV6-1; CDR3 DNA: TGTGCCAGCAGAGGAACGGACACCGATCAGCCCCAGCATTTT; CDR3 protein: CASRGTDTDQPQHF
CDR3 length: 13; clone size: .; D gene: .; J gene: TRBJ2-3; V gene: TRBV7-3; CDR3 DNA: TGTGCCAGCAGCTTAGTAAATGTGGATACGGAGTATTTT; CDR3 protein: CASSLVNVDTEYF
CDR3 length: 16; clone size: .; D gene: TRBD2; J gene: TRBJ2-3; V gene: TRBV20-1; CDR3 DNA: TGCAGTGCTAGAGGGGGGGACTACGATCCACCGGATACGCAGTATTTT; CDR3 protein: CSARGGDYDPPDTQYF
CDR3 length: 13; clone size: many; D gene: .; J gene: TRBJ1-2; V gene: TRBV9; CDR3 DNA: TGTGCCAGCAGGCCGGGGGACAACTATGGCTACACCTTC; CDR3 protein: CASRPGDNYGYTF
CDR3 length: 14; clone size: many; D gene: TRBD1; J gene: TRBJ2-1; V gene: TRBV6-5; CDR3 DNA: TGTGCCAGCAGTTACGGAGACAGGGGCAATGAGCAGTTCTTC; CDR3 protein: CASSYGDRGNEQFF
CDR3 length: 19; clone size: .; D gene: .; J gene: TRBJ2-2; V gene: TRBV3-1; CDR3 DNA: TGTGCCAGCAGCCAAGAAATTGACGACAGGCCGGGAGACACCGGGGAGCTGTTTTTT; CDR3 protein: CASSQEIDDRPGDTGELFF
CDR3 length: 15; clone size: .; D gene: .; J gene: TRBJ1-4; V gene: TRBV5-6; CDR3 DNA: TGTGCCAGCAGCTTGCGGGGCCGACACAATGAAAAACTGTTTTTT; CDR3 protein: CASSLRGRHNEKLFF
CDR3 length: 14; clone size: few; D gene: TRBD2; J gene: TRBJ2-1; V gene: TRBV7-6; CDR3 DNA: TGTGCCAGCAGACCCGGGACTAGCAACAATGAGCAGTTCTTC; CDR3 protein: CASRPGTSNNEQFF
CDR3 length: 13; clone size: few; D gene: .; J gene: TRBJ1-1; V gene: TRBV7-6; CDR3 DNA: TGTGCCAGCACCCCCGAGGGAGGGACTGAAGCTTTCTTT; CDR3 protein: CASTPEGGTEAFF
CDR3 length: 18; clone size: few; D gene: TRBD1; J gene: TRBJ2-2; V gene: TRBV4-1; CDR3 DNA: TGCGCCAGCAGCCAAGGGCGTCAGGGGGTGAGGAACACCGGGGAGCTGTTTTTT; CDR3 protein: CASSQGRQGVRNTGELFF
CDR3 length: 14; clone size: .; D gene: .; J gene: TRBJ2-1; V gene: TRBV7-9; CDR3 DNA: TGTGCCAGCAGCCCTCCAATCCCCTACAATGAGCAGTTCTTC; CDR3 protein: CASSPPIPYNEQFF
CDR3 length: 15; clone size: few; D gene: .; J gene: TRBJ2-7; V gene: TRBV12-3/TRBV12-4; CDR3 DNA: TGTGCCAGCAGTCTTCGGACATCAGGTGCCTACGAGCAGTACTTC; CDR3 protein: CASSLRTSGAYEQYF
CDR3 length: 16; clone size: few; D gene: .; J gene: TRBJ2-2; V gene: TRBV7-3; CDR3 DNA: TGTGCCAGCAGCTTATTGGGACCCCGGAACACCGGGGAGCTGTTTTTT; CDR3 protein: CASSLLGPRNTGELFF
CDR3 length: 15; clone size: few; D gene: TRBD2; J gene: TRBJ2-1; V gene: TRBV4-1; CDR3 DNA: TGCGCCAGCAGGGTGACTAGCGGCCTATACAATGAGCAGTTCTTC; CDR3 protein: CASRVTSGLYNEQFF
CDR3 length: 17; clone size: few; D gene: TRBD2; J gene: TRBJ2-1; V gene: TRBV9; CDR3 DNA: TGTGCCAGCAGCGTAGTATCTAGCGGGAGTTTTTCGGATGAGCAGTTCTTC; CDR3 protein: CASSVVSSGSFSDEQFF
CDR3 length: 13; clone size: .; D gene: .; J gene: TRBJ1-2; V gene: TRBV12-3/TRBV12-4; CDR3 DNA: TGTGCCAGCAGTTTTGGCAGGGAAGGAGGCTACACCTTC; CDR3 protein: CASSFGREGGYTF
CDR3 length: 15; clone size: .; D gene: .; J gene: TRBJ2-1; V gene: TRBV19; CDR3 DNA: TGTGCCAGTAGTCGTCCCGGGAGCTCCTACAATGAGCAGTTCTTC; CDR3 protein: CASSRPGSSYNEQFF
CDR3 length: 14; clone size: many; D gene: .; J gene: TRBJ2-3; V gene: TRBV12-3/TRBV12-4; CDR3 DNA: TGTGCCAGCAGTTTTCGGCAGGGTATGGGAACGCAGTATTTT; CDR3 protein: CASSFRQGMGTQYF
CDR3 length: 16; clone size: few; D gene: TRBD2; J gene: TRBJ2-1; V gene: TRBV7-2; CDR3 DNA: TGTGCCAGCAGCTTTTCTCCGGTAGCGGGAGTGGATAGGCAGTTCTTC; CDR3 protein: CASSFSPVAGVDRQFF
CDR3 length: 16; clone size: few; D gene: .; J gene: TRBJ2-7; V gene: TRBV27; CDR3 DNA: TGTGCCAGCAGTTCTATGCTCCCGGGACCCGTCGGAGAGCAGTACTTC; CDR3 protein: CASSSMLPGPVGEQYF
CDR3 length: 18; clone size: .; D gene: TRBD2; J gene: TRBJ2-1; V gene: TRBV11-1; CDR3 DNA: TGTGCCAGCTCCAAAACCGGGACTAGCGGCACCTTAGGCAATGAGCAGTTCTTC; CDR3 protein: CASSKTGTSGTLGNEQFF
CDR3 length: 12; clone size: few; D gene: .; J gene: TRBJ1-1; V gene: TRBV7-9; CDR3 DNA: TGTGCCAGTGAGCCGATGAACACTGAAGCTTTCTTT; CDR3 protein: CASEPMNTEAFF
CDR3 length: 14; clone size: few; D gene: .; J gene: TRBJ2-7; V gene: TRBV7-7; CDR3 DNA: TGTGCTAGCAGCTTGAGCCAGGACTCCTACGAGCAGTACTTC; CDR3 protein: CASSLSQDSYEQYF
CDR3 length: 17; clone size: many; D gene: TRBD1; J gene: TRBJ1-3; V gene: TRBV25-1; CDR3 DNA: TGTGCCAGCAGTGATCCAACGCTGGACAGGGGAGGAAACACCATATATTTT; CDR3 protein: CASSDPTLDRGGNTIYF
CDR3 length: 16; clone size: .; D gene: .; J gene: TRBJ2-7; V gene: TRBV3-1; CDR3 DNA: TGTGCCAGCAGCCAAGAGCGCGGGGCCAGCTCCTACGAGCAGTACTTC; CDR3 protein: CASSQERGASSYEQYF
CDR3 length: 12; clone size: many; D gene: .; J gene: TRBJ2-5; V gene: TRBV6-5; CDR3 DNA: TGTGCCAGCACCGCTTCGTCAGAGACCCAGTACTTC; CDR3 protein: CASTASSETQYF
CDR3 length: 17; clone size: many; D gene: .; J gene: TRBJ1-3; V gene: TRBV7-9; CDR3 DNA: TGTGCCAGCAGCCTCCTCGGGGGAGGGAGCTCTGGAAACACCATATATTTT; CDR3 protein: CASSLLGGGSSGNTIYF
CDR3 length: 14; clone size: many; D gene: TRBD2; J gene: TRBJ2-1; V gene: TRBV9; CDR3 DNA: TGTGCCAGCAGCCGCGGGGGGGGTTACAATGAGCAGTTCTTC; CDR3 protein: CASSRGGGYNEQFF
CDR3 length: 19; clone size: .; D gene: TRBD2; J gene: TRBJ2-1; V gene: TRBV3-1; CDR3 DNA: TGTGCCTGCAGCCAAGACGAAGCGGGAGGTTCCCTCCCCCCCAATGAGCAGTTCTTC; CDR3 protein: CACSQDEAGGSLPPNEQFF
CDR3 length: 16; clone size: .; D gene: TRBD2; J gene: TRBJ2-1; V gene: TRBV11-2; CDR3 DNA: TGTGCCAGCAGCCAACTAGCGGGAGGGTCCCACAATGAGCAGTTCTTC; CDR3 protein: CASSQLAGGSHNEQFF
CDR3 length: 13; clone size: few; D gene: .; J gene: TRBJ2-7; V gene: TRBV29-1; CDR3 DNA: TGCAGCGTCGTGGGGACACTTGCCTACGAGCAGTACTTC; CDR3 protein: CSVVGTLAYEQYF
CDR3 length: 14; clone size: .; D gene: .; J gene: TRBJ2-5; V gene: TRBV4-1; CDR3 DNA: TGCGCCAGCAGCCAAGATCTGGGGGAAGAGACCCAGTACTTC; CDR3 protein: CASSQDLGEETQYF
CDR3 length: 14; clone size: .; D gene: .; J gene: TRBJ1-2; V gene: TRBV29-1; CDR3 DNA: TGCAGCGTGGATCTAGGGCATTTAAACTATGGCTACACCTTC; CDR3 protein: CSVDLGHLNYGYTF
CDR3 length: 19; clone size: once; D gene: .; J gene: TRBJ2-7; V gene: TRBV7-4; CDR3 DNA: TGTGCCACCACCAAGCTGGTCCCTTCGGCCGGGAGTTCGCCCTACGAGCAGTACTTC; CDR3 protein: CATTKLVPSAGSSPYEQYF
CDR3 length: 16; clone size: few; D gene: TRBD2; J gene: TRBJ2-1; V gene: TRBV2; CDR3 DNA: TGTGCCAGCAGTGAGGAACTAGCGGGAAACCTCCATGAGCAGTTCTTC; CDR3 protein: CASSEELAGNLHEQFF
CDR3 length: 15; clone size: many; D gene: .; J gene: TRBJ2-5; V gene: TRBV21-1; CDR3 DNA: TGTGCCAGCAGCTCCAAGGAACGGATCCAAGAGACCCAGTACTTC; CDR3 protein: CASSSKERIQETQYF
CDR3 length: 14; clone size: .; D gene: .; J gene: TRBJ2-1; V gene: TRBV6-2/TRBV6-3; CDR3 DNA: TGTGCCAGCAGTTACCTGGGTCTAGTCAATGAGCAGTTCTTC; CDR3 protein: CASSYLGLVNEQFF
CDR3 length: 16; clone size: few; D gene: .; J gene: TRBJ1-1; V gene: TRBV4-1; CDR3 DNA: TGCGCCAGCAGCCTCCGGGGCGAGGGATGGAACACTGAAGCTTTCTTT; CDR3 protein: CASSLRGEGWNTEAFF
CDR3 length: 16; clone size: many; D gene: .; J gene: TRBJ2-1; V gene: TRBV6-2/TRBV6-3; CDR3 DNA: TGTGCCAGCAGTTACTCGAGGGACCCGCGAGACAATGAGCAGTTCTTC; CDR3 protein: CASSYSRDPRDNEQFF
CDR3 length: 11; clone size: few; D gene: .; J gene: TRBJ2-7; V gene: TRBV20-1; CDR3 DNA: TGCAGTGCAGTGGACAGTGCGCAGCAGTACTTC; CDR3 protein: CSAVDSAQQYF